The present TCR beta chain was sequenced within a study of T-cell memory formation after mild COVID-19. General observations from the study: Nothing showed for sure that second-wave clones peaking on day 37 were SARS-CoV-2 specific. Contracting CD4+ clones lay largely in CM and EM, with CD8+ ones residing in EMRA.

The CDR3 contains 15 residues. After removal of 4 bases from V and 8 bases from J, the junction contained 10 bases not matched to a gene. Looked up from germline, CDR1 is LGHNA and CDR2 is YSLEER. TCRdb used MiXCR to reprocess the 5' RACE reads, holding one entry per CDR3 protein. The data hold 350,000 to 550,000 distinct CDR3 sequences, with roughly 18% observed a single time. Note on this clonotype: Its antigen is undetermined.

The TCR originated in a man between 18 and 35 years old who had mild COVID-19 (a few samples of this study predate the infection). Cell type and time point are not known. Sequenced sample: PBMCs or a T cell subset sorted from them (not recorded which). This chain links TRBV4-3 with TRBJ2-1, with TRBD2 matching 8 bases. CDR3 residues: CASSPGTSLNHEQFF. DNA for the CDR3: TGCGCCAGCAGCCCTGGGACTAGTCTTAATCATGAGCAGTTCTTC.